This entry lists 24 T cell receptor beta chains sequenced from one sample in a study of human T cells and chemical hapten exposure. As to time point: patch test 2, 6 weeks after DPC sensitization. As to treatment: therapeutic diphenylcyclopropenone sensitization with weekly scalp DPC. MiXCR, applied by TCRdb to the RACE reads, yields one record per CDR3 protein. This sample yields a few hundred thousand distinct CDR3 sequences, of which about 6% are seen a single time; 5% to 6% belongs to the top ten. Specimen: whole blood, collected in connection with sensitization to the hapten diphenylcyclopropenone (DPC). The receptor source for this set is a woman between 18 and 29 years old with alopecia areata. Some clones in this sample may be carry-over from other donors' samples.

CDR3 bases: TGTGCCAGCAGCGTAGACCAGGGGGTCGCAGATACGCAGTATTTT. Amino acid sequence: CASSVDQGVADTQYF. This chain joins TRBV9 and TRBJ2-3; 7 bases line up with TRBD1. V was clipped by 0 bases and J by 4 bases; unmatched bases: 5. Germline CDR1 reads SGDLS; CDR2 reads YYNGEE. CDR3 length: 15 residues.

The rearrangement joins TRBV28 to TRBJ1-5, with a possible D match to TRBD1 (5 bases). Trimming removed 5 bases from V and 4 bases from J, with 21 bases in between. The CDR3 is made up of 17 amino acids. Germline assignment: CDR1 MDHEN and CDR2 SYDVKM. The CDR3: CASSPSSWGVGNQPQHF. CDR3 coding DNA: TGTGCCAGCAGTCCCTCCTCATGGGGGGTAGGGAATCAGCCCCAGCATTTT.

The rearrangement uses TRBV20-1 and TRBJ1-6; D might be TRBD1 (6 bases). V was shortened by 5 bases and J by 7 bases, with 15 bases between the two germline ends. CDR3 size: 14 residues. CDR1 and CDR2 (germline): DFQATT, SNEGSKA (reference sequence). Written as DNA, the CDR3 is TGCAGTGCTGGAGGGGGGGGCCTAAATTCACCCCTCCACTTT. Its protein product is CSAGGGGLNSPLHF.

This clonotype was detected ten times or more. The chain has TRBV12-3 or TRBV12-4 and TRBJ2-7; D call uncertain. There are 16 residues in the CDR3. The V end was cut by 6 bases, the J end by 2 bases, with 20 bases between. CDR3 in amino acids: CASRPNLGPSAYEQYF. For the CDR3, the DNA is TGTGCCAGCAGGCCTAATTTGGGCCCCAGTGCCTACGAGCAGTACTTC.

This clonotype was detected ten times or more. The chain employs TRBV7-2 and TRBJ2-3; D is perhaps TRBD2 (6 bases). Germline CDR1 reads SGHTA; CDR2 reads FQGNSA. The CDR3 runs to 16 residues. The V end was cut by 6 bases, the J end by 2 bases, with 18 bases between. CDR3 amino acids: CASSISGTVLTDTQYF. CDR3 coding DNA: TGTGCCAGCAGTATTAGCGGTACCGTTCTCACAGATACGCAGTATTTT.

This clonotype was seen ten or more times. The V and J genes are TRBV7-9 and TRBJ1-5; weak D call: TRBD1 (5 bases). V was clipped by 6 bases and J by 5 bases, with 17 bases between them. This CDR3 contains 15 residues. CDR1 and CDR2 (germline): SEHNR, FQNEAQ (reference sequence). CDR3: CASSSSGTKYQPQHF. CDR3 DNA sequence: TGTGCCAGCAGTTCCTCCGGGACTAAGTATCAGCCCCAGCATTTT.

This clonotype was counted at least ten times. The chain is built from TRBV27 and TRBJ1-1; tentatively, D is TRBD1 (5 bases). V dropped 7 bases and J dropped 0 bases, with 15 bases sitting between them. The CDR3 totals 15 residues. Germline V CDR1 and CDR2: MNHEY, SMNVEV (reference sequence). DNA of the CDR3: TGTGCCAGCAATTTTGCAGGGACGTTGAACACTGAAGCTTTCTTT. Protein product: CASNFAGTLNTEAFF.

In nucleotides, the CDR3 is TGTGCCACCAGTGATGCGGGGAGGTACAACCAGCCCCAGCATTTT. This gives the protein CATSDAGRYNQPQHF. The gene calls are TRBV24-1 and TRBJ1-5; no clear D. Germline values: CDR1 KGHDR, CDR2 SFDVKD. V was trimmed by 3 bases and J by 7 bases, leaving 15 bases between them. CDR3 length: 15 amino acids.

This clonotype was seen many times. The chain is built from TRBV6-5 and TRBJ1-1, with D tentatively TRBD1 (6 bases). V lost 6 bases, J lost 5 bases, and 16 bases lay in between. Germline-derived CDR1 and CDR2 are MNHEY and SVGAGI. This CDR3 comprises 14 residues. CDR3 bases: TGTGCCAGCAGCATCCGGGGGCGAGGAACTGAAGCTTTCTTT. Its protein is CASSIRGRGTEAFF.

This clonotype was detected many times. The chain combines TRBV4-2 with TRBJ1-6; the D gene is possibly TRBD1 (5 bases). CDR1 and CDR2 (germline): LGHNA, YNFKEQ. The CDR3 runs 21 residues. V lost 0 bases to trimming and J lost 0 bases, with 21 bases between them. CDR3 bases: TGTGCCAGCAGCCAAGATCGCAGGGCTGATTTCCTTAGCTCCTATAATTCACCCCTCCACTTT. Translation: CASSQDRRADFLSSYNSPLHF.

This clonotype has just a few counts. V is TRBV2 and J is TRBJ2-3; no firm D call. The V and J ends lost 7 bases and 0 bases respectively, with 8 bases between them. The CDR3 runs 13 residues. Germline CDR1 and CDR2: SNHLY and FYNNEI. CDR3 coding DNA: TGTGCCAGCACGGCGGCTAGCACAGATACGCAGTATTTT. Translation gives CASTAASTDTQYF.

This clonotype appeared a few times. The chain combines TRBV3-1 with TRBJ2-3; 10 bases are a match to TRBD2. The V segment lost 1 base and the J segment 2 bases; nucleotides outside the gene matches: 9. The CDR3 is 18 residues long. Germline V gene sequence: CDR1 LGHDT, CDR2 YNNKEL (reference sequence). The DNA of the CDR3 is TGTGCCAGCAGCCAAGCCCCACTAGCGGGGCCCCTCACAGATACGCAGTATTTT. This translates into CASSQAPLAGPLTDTQYF.

This clonotype was seen at least ten times. The V and J genes are TRBV9 and TRBJ1-1; tentatively, D is TRBD1 (5 bases). Germline assignment: CDR1 SGDLS and CDR2 YYNGEE. This CDR3 is built from 14 residues. Trimming removed 5 bases at V and 0 bases at J, with 11 bases between. CDR3 loop: CASSSGTVNTEAFF. CDR3 coding DNA: TGTGCCAGCAGTTCCGGGACGGTGAACACTGAAGCTTTCTTT. The full variable domain, with the rest looked up from reference TRBV9 and TRBJ1-1, is DSGVTQTPKHLITATGQRVTLRCSPRSGDLSVYWYQQSLDQGLQFLIQYYNGEERAKGNILERFSAQQFPDLHSELNLSSLELGDSALYFCASSSGTVNTEAFFGQGTRLTVV.

This rearrangement joins TRBV12-3 or TRBV12-4 to TRBJ2-5; no clear D gene. This CDR3 has 14 amino acids. V was trimmed by 1 base and J by 5 bases, leaving 11 bases between them. CDR3 bases: TGTGCCAGCAGTTTAGTTACGCCCGTGGAGACCCAGTACTTC. Translating gives CASSLVTPVETQYF.

This chain connects TRBV4-1 to TRBJ2-5; D might be TRBD1 (5 bases). This CDR3 region has 19 residues. Germline CDR1 MGHRA, CDR2 YSYEKL. Between the trimmed V and J ends, which lost 0 bases and 2 bases, there was a span of 22 bases. The CDR3 region is CASSQDWGPEDEAQETQYF. The CDR3 bases are TGCGCCAGCAGCCAAGACTGGGGCCCCGAGGACGAGGCTCAAGAGACCCAGTACTTC.

This sequence joins TRBV27 and TRBJ2-5; D assignment may be TRBD1 or TRBD2 (5 bases each). Germline CDR1 reads MNHEY; CDR2 reads SMNVEV (reference sequence). The CDR3 sequence is 14 residues long. The V gene lost 3 bases and the J gene lost 3 bases, with 11 bases spanning the gap. CDR3 nucleotides: TGTGCCAGCAGTTTTGGGGGAACGGAAGAGACCCAGTACTTC. Protein sequence: CASSFGGTEETQYF.

This clonotype showed up just a few times. V is TRBV20-1 and J is TRBJ1-2, with 7 bases identical to TRBD1. CDR1 and CDR2 (germline): DFQATT, SNEGSKA (reference sequence). J was trimmed by 5 bases and V by 5 bases; bases with no gene match: 5. The CDR3 covers 12 residues. In DNA, the CDR3 is TGCAGTGCTCAACAGGGGACTTATGGCTACACCTTC. Its protein product is CSAQQGTYGYTF.

The chain carries TRBV7-2 and TRBJ1-2; 7 nucleotides agree with TRBD1. The CDR3 is made up of 14 amino acids. Looked up from germline, CDR1 is SGHTA and CDR2 is FQGNSA. V trimming: 8 bases; J trimming: 2 bases; junction bases outside the gene matches: 8. CDR3 in amino acids: CASAYTGANYGYTF. As DNA, the CDR3 is TGTGCCAGCGCCTACACAGGGGCAAACTATGGCTACACCTTC.

The genes are TRBV15 and TRBJ1-6; D gene uncertain. The CDR3 has 14 residues. Germline CDR1 and CDR2: LNHNV and YYDKDF (reference sequence). V was pared by 1 base and J by 12 bases, with 13 bases between. CDR3 nucleotides: TGTGCCACCAGCAGAGGAAGCCATCTTCAACCCCTCCACTTT. Amino acids: CATSRGSHLQPLHF.

In this sample, this clonotype turned up a few times. The genes are TRBV5-5 and TRBJ1-3; a possible D gene is TRBD1 (5 bases). The V gene lost 4 bases and the J gene lost 2 bases, with 16 bases spanning the gap. This CDR3 has 16 residues. Germline CDR1 and CDR2: SGHKS and YYEKEE (reference sequence). CDR3 nucleotides: TGTGCCAGCAGCCCAACGGGACTGCAGACTGGAAACACCATATATTTT. Its translation is CASSPTGLQTGNTIYF. The complete variable domain, with remaining parts taken from reference TRBV5-5 and TRBJ1-3, reads DAGVTQSPTHLIKTRGQQVTLRCSPISGHKSVSWYQQVLGQGPQFIFQYYEKEERGRGNFPDRFSARQFPNYSSELNVNALLLGDSALYLCASSPTGLQTGNTIYFGEGSWLTVV.

The J gene is TRBJ1-1, the V gene TRBV27; D gene ambiguous. CDR3 length equals 14 residues. The V end was cut by 7 bases, the J end by 0 bases, with 12 bases between. Germline CDR1 MNHEY, CDR2 SMNVEV (reference sequence). CDR3 sequence (DNA): TGTGCCAGCACCCCCGTGGGGATGAACACTGAAGCTTTCTTT. Translated: CASTPVGMNTEAFF.

This clonotype was found a few times. V and J are TRBV5-1 and TRBJ2-3, with 7 bases that match TRBD1. The CDR3 is 14 residues long. V lost 5 bases to trimming and J lost 2 bases; unmatched junction nucleotides: 5. The germline V gene encodes CDR1 SGHRS and CDR2 YFSETQ. This chain's CDR3 is CASRRDRSTDTQYF. CDR3 DNA sequence: TGCGCCAGCAGACGGGACAGATCCACAGATACGCAGTATTTT. Filled out from reference TRBV5-1 and TRBJ2-3, the complete variable domain reads KAGVTQTPRYLIKTRGQQVTLSCSPISGHRSVSWYQQTPGQGLQFLFEYFSETQRNKGNFPGRFSGRQFSNSRSEMNVSTLELGDSALYLCASRRDRSTDTQYFGPGTRLTVL.

The rearrangement links TRBV9 to TRBJ2-2; TRBD2 aligns across 13 bases. The CDR3 is made up of 18 amino acids. Per germline, CDR1 SGDLS and CDR2 YYNGEE. V was pared by 2 bases and J by 1 base, with 5 bases of the junction left unmatched. DNA of the CDR3: TGTGCCAGCAGCGTTCGGACTAGCGGGGGCCTGAACACCGGGGAGCTGTTTTTT. Protein sequence: CASSVRTSGGLNTGELFF.

This clonotype was seen repeatedly, ten times or more. The genes are TRBV20-1 and TRBJ1-1; no definite D call. Trimming shortened V by 1 base and J by 3 bases, and 15 bases separated the two germline ends. Germline lookup yields CDR1 DFQATT and CDR2 SNEGSKA (reference sequence). The CDR3 extends over 15 amino acids. The CDR3 DNA sequence: TGCAGTGCTAGAGGCGGGGTCTTATCGGACACTGAAGCTTTCTTT. Protein sequence: CSARGGVLSDTEAFF.